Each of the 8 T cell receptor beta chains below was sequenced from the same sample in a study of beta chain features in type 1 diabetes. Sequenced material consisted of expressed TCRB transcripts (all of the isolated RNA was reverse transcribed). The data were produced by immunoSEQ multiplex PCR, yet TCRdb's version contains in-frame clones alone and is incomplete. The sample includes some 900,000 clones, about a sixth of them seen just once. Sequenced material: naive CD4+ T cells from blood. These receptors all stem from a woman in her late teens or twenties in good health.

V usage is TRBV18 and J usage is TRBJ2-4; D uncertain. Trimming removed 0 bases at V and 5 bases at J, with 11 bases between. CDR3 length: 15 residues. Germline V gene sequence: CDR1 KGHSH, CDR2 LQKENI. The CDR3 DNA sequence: TGTGCCAGCTCACCACCCTCCCGGACCGAAAACATTCAGTACTTC. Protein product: CASSPPSRTENIQYF.

CDR3 sequence: CASSTGLTGANVLTF. CDR3 nucleotides: TGTGCCAGTAGTACAGGGTTAACTGGGGCCAACGTCCTGACTTTC. The chain has TRBV19 and TRBJ2-6, with D perhaps TRBD1 (5 bases). In germline, CDR1 is LNHDA, CDR2 SQIVND (reference sequence). The CDR3 spans 15 residues. The V end lost 4 bases, the J end lost 2 bases, and 9 bases lay between the germline ends.

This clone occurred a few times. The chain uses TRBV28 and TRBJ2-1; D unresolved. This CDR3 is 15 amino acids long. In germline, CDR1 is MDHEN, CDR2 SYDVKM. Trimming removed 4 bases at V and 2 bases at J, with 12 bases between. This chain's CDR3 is CASSSWGSTYNEQFF. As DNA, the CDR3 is TGTGCCAGCAGTTCTTGGGGTTCAACCTACAATGAGCAGTTCTTC.

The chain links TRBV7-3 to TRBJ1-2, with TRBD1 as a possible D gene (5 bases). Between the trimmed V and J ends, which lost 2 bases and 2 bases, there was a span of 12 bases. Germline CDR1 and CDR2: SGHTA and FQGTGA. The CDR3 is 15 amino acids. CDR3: CASSLVRQSNYGYTF. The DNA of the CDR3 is TGTGCCAGCAGCTTAGTCCGACAGTCCAACTATGGCTACACCTTC.

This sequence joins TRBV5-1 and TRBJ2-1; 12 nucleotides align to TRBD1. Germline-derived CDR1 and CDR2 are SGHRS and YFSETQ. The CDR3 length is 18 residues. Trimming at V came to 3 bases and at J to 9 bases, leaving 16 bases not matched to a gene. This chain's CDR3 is CASSSSYSGQGARGEQFF. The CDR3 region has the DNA TGCGCCAGCAGCTCGTCTTATTCGGGACAGGGGGCCCGCGGTGAGCAGTTCTTC.

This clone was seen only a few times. CDR3 loop: CASSTTGDQPQHF. CDR3 DNA sequence: TGTGCCAGCAGTACCACGGGGGATCAGCCCCAGCATTTT. The V and J genes are TRBV6-5 and TRBJ1-5; possibly TRBD1 for D (5 bases). The CDR3 runs 13 residues. The V and J ends lost 5 bases and 5 bases respectively, with 10 bases between them. The germline CDR1 and CDR2 sequences are MNHEY and SVGAGI.

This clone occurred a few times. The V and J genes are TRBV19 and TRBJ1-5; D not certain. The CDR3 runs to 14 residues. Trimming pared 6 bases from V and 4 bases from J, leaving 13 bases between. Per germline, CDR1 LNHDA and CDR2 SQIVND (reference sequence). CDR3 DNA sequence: TGTGCCAGTAGCCGCAGTTTGGGGAATCAGCCCCAGCATTTT. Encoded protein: CASSRSLGNQPQHF.

This chain's CDR3 is CASSRSVVTGELFF. For the CDR3, the DNA is TGTGCCAGTAGCCGGAGCGTGGTCACCGGGGAGCTGTTTTTT. The rearrangement uses TRBV19 and TRBJ2-2; D is undetermined. The V gene's germline CDR1 is LNHDA and CDR2 SQIVND (reference sequence). V was clipped by 6 bases and J by 4 bases, with 12 bases between them. This CDR3 contains 14 residues.